The 31 T cell receptor beta chains below were found in one sample sequenced in a study of radiotherapy plus CTLA-4 blockade in lung cancer. Profiled with immunoSEQ multiplex PCR; TCRdb holds only in-frame clones, not every one. Among about 87,000 clones listed, around nine tenths were seen once. The material was peripheral blood, obtained from a patient treated with radiotherapy plus ipilimumab. These receptors were taken from a human donor with non-small cell lung cancer that progressed on radiotherapy plus ipilimumab.

The chain carries TRBV6-1 and TRBJ2-7, with 8 bases matching TRBD2. V dropped 2 bases and J dropped 2; count of bases not matched to a gene: 11. Germline lookup yields CDR1 MNHNS and CDR2 SASEGT. The CDR3 covers 17 residues. The CDR3 protein is CASSEFDGGAGAYEQYF. CDR3 DNA sequence: TGTGCCAGCAGTGAATTTGACGGGGGGGCCGGGGCCTACGAGCAGTACTTC.

This clone was detected once. The chain links TRBV7-9 to TRBJ1-6, with a weak D call TRBD1 (5 bases). The ends were cut back, 5 bases at V and 0 bases at J, with 11 bases in the middle. The CDR3 contains 16 residues. Germline-derived CDR1 and CDR2 are SEHNR and FQNEAQ (reference sequence). CDR3 loop: CASSPTAGSYNSPLHF. The CDR3 DNA reads as TGTGCCAGCAGCCCGACAGCCGGCTCCTATAATTCACCCCTCCACTTT.

The genes are TRBV19 and TRBJ1-1; D call uncertain. This CDR3 has 11 amino acids. V gave up 6 bases and J gave up 6 bases, with 8 bases separating them. Germline V gene sequence: CDR1 LNHDA, CDR2 SQIVND (reference sequence). The chain's CDR3 is CASRLGSEAFF. The DNA for the CDR3 is TGTGCCAGTAGACTGGGTTCTGAAGCTTTCTTT. The full variable domain, its missing parts supplied by reference TRBV19 and TRBJ1-1, is DGGITQSPKYLFRKEGQNVTLSCEQNLNHDAMYWYRQDPGQGLRLIYYSQIVNDFQKGDIAEGYSVSREKKESFPLTVTSAQKNPTAFYLCASRLGSEAFFGQGTRLTVV.

The gene calls are TRBV6-6 and TRBJ1-2; 7 positions match TRBD1. V shed 0 bases, J shed 7 bases, and the junction held 8 bases outside the gene matches. Per germline, CDR1 MNHNY and CDR2 SVGAGI (reference sequence). The CDR3 is made up of 15 amino acids. CDR3 nucleotides: TGTGCCAGCAGTTACTCTGGGACAGCAGCTCTTGGCTACACCTTC. It codes for CASSYSGTAALGYTF.

The J gene is TRBJ2-7, the V gene TRBV21-1; the table assigns TRBD1, which was not confirmed against the DNA. TRBV21-1 is deemed a pseudogene. The CDR3 covers 15 residues. CDR3 in amino acids: CASSKGGQGGHEQYF. Here the CDR3 DNA reads TGTGCCAGCAGCAAAGGGGGACAGGGAGGACACGAGCAGTACTTC.

V gene TRBV7-9 combines with J gene TRBJ1-5; no firm D call. V was shortened by 1 base and J by 4 bases, with 8 bases between the two germline ends. Germline V gene lookup returns CDR1 SEHNR and CDR2 FQNEAQ (reference sequence). This CDR3 is 14 amino acids long. Here the CDR3 reads CASSLGSYNQPQHF. The CDR3 bases are TGTGCCAGCAGCTTAGGCAGCTATAATCAGCCCCAGCATTTT.

V is TRBV7-8 and J is TRBJ1-1; 7 bases map to TRBD1. CDR3 length: 15 amino acids. The germline CDR1 and CDR2 sequences are SGHVS and FQNEAQ. Germline trimming cut 5 bases from V and 6 bases from J; bases unmatched to any gene: 12. The DNA for the CDR3 is TGTGCCAGCAGCACCCGGGACAGTTCCTTGGCTGAAGCTTTCTTT. Protein: CASSTRDSSLAEAFF.

The chain links TRBV13 to TRBJ1-1; D not resolved. The CDR3 consists of 13 residues. CDR1 and CDR2 from the germline V gene are PRHDT and FYEKMQ (reference sequence). Trimming stripped 7 bases from V and 6 bases from J, with 15 bases between. CDR3 protein: CASTNKGLAEAFF. The DNA of the CDR3 is TGTGCCAGCACCAACAAGGGTCTCGCTGAAGCTTTCTTT.

This rearrangement joins TRBV6-1 to TRBJ2-7; maybe TRBD1 (6 bases). V lost 4 bases, J lost 2 bases, and 27 bases lay in between. The CDR3 runs to 19 residues. Germline V gene data show CDR1 as MNHNS and CDR2 as SASEGT. In nucleotides, the CDR3 is TGTGCCAGCAGTGGAGGCCTCCCGAAGCGAGGACAGTATCCCTACGAGCAGTACTTC. This translates into CASSGGLPKRGQYPYEQYF.

The chain is built from TRBV15 and TRBJ1-4; D unclear. Germline CDR1 and CDR2: LNHNV and YYDKDF (reference sequence). V was clipped by 2 bases and J by 16 bases, with 14 bases between them. CDR3 length equals 12 residues. Here the CDR3 DNA reads TGTGCCACCAGCAGATATCAAAACGGGCAGTTTTTT. Residues: CATSRYQNGQFF.

This clone was found a few times. The chain carries TRBV28 and TRBJ1-6; D may be TRBD1 (5 bases). CDR3 length: 15 amino acids. Trimming took 6 bases from V and 8 from J, leaving 17 bases between them. Per germline, CDR1 MDHEN and CDR2 SYDVKM. The CDR3 reads CASRPGGATDSPLHF. The CDR3 DNA reads as TGTGCCAGCAGGCCCGGTGGGGCCACTGATTCACCCCTCCACTTT. Full variable domain (remainder filled in from reference TRBV28 and TRBJ1-6): DVKVTQSSRYLVKRTGEKVFLECVQDMDHENMFWYRQDPGLGLRLIYFSYDVKMKEKGDIPEGYSVSREKKERFSLILESASTNQTSMYLCASRPGGATDSPLHFGNGTRLTVT.

The V call is TRBV19, the J call TRBJ2-5; 8 bases match TRBD2. There are 14 residues in the CDR3. Germline V lookup: CDR1 LNHDA, CDR2 SQIVND (reference sequence). The V gene end was trimmed by 9 bases and the J gene end by 1 base; junction bases not matched to a gene: 7. The CDR3 loop reads CASKRAGGQETQYF. CDR3 coding DNA: TGTGCCAGCAAGCGGGCGGGAGGCCAAGAGACCCAGTACTTC.

This chain connects TRBV5-1 to TRBJ1-5; 7 nucleotides agree with TRBD1. V shed 2 bases, J shed 10 bases, and the junction held 9 bases outside the gene matches. Germline loops: CDR1 SGHRS, CDR2 YFSETQ. CDR3 length equals 14 residues. Here the CDR3 reads CASSLGQEADPQHF. The DNA of the CDR3 is TGCGCCAGCAGCTTAGGACAGGAGGCAGACCCCCAGCATTTT.

This sequence joins TRBV7-8 and TRBJ1-5, with D uncertain. The CDR3 covers 13 residues. From germline, CDR1 is SGHVS and CDR2 FQNEAQ. The V end lost 1 base, the J end lost 5 bases, and 6 bases lay between the germline ends. The CDR3 region has the DNA TGTGCCAGCAGCTTAGTCGGCTATCAGCCCCAGCATTTT. This codes for CASSLVGYQPQHF.

The V gene is TRBV6-6, the J gene TRBJ1-5, with D possibly matching TRBD1 (6 bases). Trimming took off 0 bases at V and 5 bases at J, with 11 bases between the two ends. Germline CDR1 and CDR2: MNHNY and SVGAGI (reference sequence). This CDR3 is 15 amino acids long. The CDR3 spells CASSYSKGGYQPQHF. The CDR3 nucleotides are TGTGCCAGCAGTTACTCGAAAGGGGGTTATCAGCCCCAGCATTTT.

This rearrangement joins TRBV9 to TRBJ2-7; a possible D gene is TRBD1 (5 bases). The CDR3 has 13 residues. The V end lost 5 bases, the J end lost 7 bases, and 16 bases lay between the germline ends. CDR1 is SGDLS and CDR2 is YYNGEE in the germline V gene. The CDR3 sequence: CASSLEGVGEQYF. CDR3 DNA: TGTGCCAGCAGTCTAGAAGGGGTGGGGGAGCAGTACTTC.

This chain links TRBV7-2 with TRBJ2-2, with TRBD1 matching over 7 bases. Per the germline V gene, CDR1 is SGHTA and CDR2 is FQGNSA. Trimming took 0 bases from V and 5 from J; bases not matched to a gene: 3. There are 15 residues in the CDR3. CDR3 region: CASSLAGGATGELFF. CDR3 bases: TGTGCCAGCAGCTTAGCAGGGGGCGCTACCGGGGAGCTGTTTTTT.

CDR3 residues: CASQTGTGYNSPLHF. The CDR3 DNA sequence: TGTGCCAGTCAGACCGGGACAGGCTATAATTCACCCCTCCACTTT. The V gene is TRBV6-1, the J gene TRBJ1-6, with 8 bases identical to TRBD1. The germline V gene encodes CDR1 MNHNS and CDR2 SASEGT. The junction had 7 bases not matched to a gene; V was cut back by 9 bases and J by 3 bases. CDR3 size: 15 residues.

V is TRBV2 and J is TRBJ1-5; the match to TRBD1 covers 9 bases. Per the germline V gene, CDR1 is SNHLY and CDR2 is FYNNEI. V shed 5 bases, J shed 10 bases, and the junction held 6 bases outside the gene matches. The CDR3 runs to 13 residues. The CDR3 DNA sequence: TGTGCCAGCAGTCCGGGACAGGGAGAACCCCAGCATTTT. The encoded protein is CASSPGQGEPQHF.

This chain joins TRBV11-1 and TRBJ2-3; a weak D match, TRBD1 (5 bases). V was pared by 6 bases and J by 3 bases, with 19 bases between. The length of the CDR3 is 16 residues. CDR1 and CDR2 from the germline V gene are SGHAT and FQDESV (reference sequence). This chain's CDR3 is CASRHRRRERTDTQYF. DNA of the CDR3: TGTGCCAGCAGGCACAGGCGACGTGAGAGGACAGATACGCAGTATTTT.

The V call is TRBV30, the J call TRBJ2-2, with 8 bases lining up with TRBD1. The germline CDR1 and CDR2 sequences are GTSNPN and SVGIG (reference sequence). This CDR3 has 14 amino acids. V shed 5 bases, J shed 3 bases, and the junction held 5 bases outside the gene matches. This chain's CDR3 is CAWSRGLDTGELFF. The CDR3 nucleotides read TGTGCCTGGTCCAGGGGGCTCGACACCGGGGAGCTGTTTTTT.

V is TRBV5-4 and J is TRBJ2-1, with D tentatively TRBD1 or TRBD2 (5 bases each). Germline V gives CDR1 SGHNT, CDR2 YYREEE (reference sequence). CDR3 size: 15 residues. V dropped 0 bases and J dropped 4 bases, with 11 bases sitting between them. This CDR3 reads CASSLGGDVYNEQFF. CDR3 in DNA: TGTGCCAGCAGCTTGGGAGGGGACGTATACAATGAGCAGTTCTTC.

CDR3 protein: CASSLAGAPYGYTF. The CDR3 DNA follows: TGTGCCAGCAGCTTAGCCGGGGCCCCCTATGGCTACACCTTC. The chain carries TRBV7-8 and TRBJ1-2; weak D call: TRBD1 (5 bases). Germline loops: CDR1 SGHVS, CDR2 FQNEAQ. The CDR3 has 14 residues. With 0 bases removed from V and 4 bases from J, the gap between germline ends came to 9 bases.

The chain uses TRBV10-3 and TRBJ1-5; no firm D call. The V gene's germline CDR1 is ENHRY and CDR2 SYGVKD. The CDR3 consists of 12 residues. V was clipped by 2 bases and J by 4 bases, with 3 bases between them. CDR3 amino acids: CAISERNQPQHF. The CDR3 bases are TGTGCCATCAGTGAGCGAAATCAGCCCCAGCATTTT.

The J gene is TRBJ2-5, the V gene TRBV18; 13 positions match TRBD2. CDR1 KGHSH and CDR2 LQKENI come from the germline V gene. Unmatched junction bases numbered 13, after V lost 3 bases and J lost 6 bases. The CDR3 has 18 amino acids. The CDR3: CASSPTGTSGIARQTQYF. CDR3 nucleotide sequence: TGTGCCAGCTCACCCACCGGGACTAGCGGGATAGCCCGTCAGACCCAGTACTTC.

The chain uses TRBV4-3 and TRBJ1-1; no reliable D call. Trimming left V 3 bases short and J 1 base short, with 3 bases between. Per the germline V gene, CDR1 is LGHNA and CDR2 is YSLEER. CDR3 size: 12 residues. The CDR3 loop is CASSQGNTEAFF. CDR3 in DNA: TGCGCCAGCAGCCAGGGGAACACTGAAGCTTTCTTT.

This rearrangement joins TRBV19 to TRBJ1-3, with a tentative D call TRBD1 (5 bases). This CDR3 has 14 residues. V was shortened by 7 bases and J by 1 base, with 11 bases between the two germline ends. CDR1 and CDR2 from the germline V gene are LNHDA and SQIVND (reference sequence). The CDR3 DNA is TGTGCCAGTATGGGGGGATCGTCTGGAAACACCATATATTTT. This codes for CASMGGSSGNTIYF.

CDR3 region: CASSLEGEQYF. In DNA form, the CDR3 reads TGCGCCAGCAGCTTGGAGGGGGAGCAGTACTTC. V is TRBV4-1 and J is TRBJ2-7; D may be TRBD2 (6 bases). CDR1 is MGHRA and CDR2 is YSYEKL in the germline V gene. The V and J ends lost 5 bases and 7 bases respectively, with 9 bases between them. This CDR3 contains 11 residues.

This clone was observed a few times. CDR3 residues: CASTSTSANEQFF. CDR3 nucleotides: TGTGCCAGCACCTCGACTAGCGCCAATGAGCAGTTCTTC. V gene TRBV2 combines with J gene TRBJ2-1, with 8 bases matching TRBD2. The V gene's germline CDR1 is SNHLY and CDR2 FYNNEI. J lost 6 bases, V lost 7 bases, and 5 bases had no gene match. CDR3 length: 13 residues.

This chain connects TRBV14 to TRBJ2-7, with a weak D call TRBD1 (6 bases). Trimming pared 4 bases from V and 6 bases from J, leaving 16 bases between. CDR1 SGHDN and CDR2 FVKESK come from the germline V gene. The CDR3 totals 14 residues. The CDR3 here is CASSPERTVREQYF. The CDR3, as DNA: TGTGCCAGCAGCCCTGAGAGGACAGTTCGCGAGCAGTACTTC.

The chain uses TRBV5-1 and TRBJ2-7; 9 bases agree with TRBD2. This CDR3 has 16 residues. Germline V gene data show CDR1 as SGHRS and CDR2 as YFSETQ. V lost 7 bases and J lost 6; bases outside the gene matches: 17. The CDR3 nucleotides read TGCGCCAGCCGACTGGGAGCGGGAGGCACCTCTTTCGAGCAGTACTTC. This encodes CASRLGAGGTSFEQYF. The full variable domain, rest sourced from reference TRBV5-1 and TRBJ2-7, is KAGVTQTPRYLIKTRGQQVTLSCSPISGHRSVSWYQQTPGQGLQFLFEYFSETQRNKGNFPGRFSGRQFSNSRSEMNVSTLELGDSALYLCASRLGAGGTSFEQYFGPGTRLTVT.